This T cell receptor beta chain was recorded in a study of CD8+CD57+ T cells in acquired aplastic anemia. Patients included in sequencing had previously demonstrated CD8+CD57+ cell expansion by flow cytometry. Looked up from germline, CDR1 is MNHNS and CDR2 is SASEGT. The CDR3 runs to 18 residues. V dropped 6 bases and J dropped 2 bases, with 26 bases sitting between them. Researchers used genomic DNA as the template to profile TCR beta VDJ and CDR3. TCRdb re-called the reads through MiXCR, storing one row per CDR3 protein. The sample holds more than 150,000 distinct CDR3 sequences, 48% seen once. The receptor comes from a human donor with aplastic anemia. The sample was sorted CD4+, CD8+, or CD8+CD57+ T cells (not recorded which) from PBMCs. This chain uses TRBV6-1 with TRBJ2-7, with a weak D call TRBD1 (6 bases). The CDR3 region has the DNA TGTGCCAGCAGCTCCCGCCCCACGGGCCAGGACAGAACCTACGAGCAGTACTTC. The encoded protein is CASSSRPTGQDRTYEQYF.